These 19 T cell receptor beta chains were sequenced from one sample in a study of blood T cell repertoires in COVID-19. Profiled with immunoSEQ multiplex PCR; TCRdb holds only in-frame clones, not every one. The sample contains about 79,000 clones, around 88% of which appear only once. Sequences were obtained from peripheral blood. Source of these receptors: a man aged 65 to 79 with active or convalescent COVID-19.

V gene TRBV27 combines with J gene TRBJ1-2, with D possibly being TRBD1 (5 bases). The germline gives CDR1 MNHEY, CDR2 SMNVEV (reference sequence). The CDR3 loop spans 13 amino acids. V gave up 7 bases and J gave up 3 bases, with 12 bases separating them. This CDR3 reads CASNGGGDYGYTF. CDR3 sequence (DNA): TGTGCCAGCAACGGGGGTGGTGACTATGGCTACACCTTC.

The chain is built from TRBV28 and TRBJ2-7; TRBD2 matches at 9 bases. The CDR3 is 15 amino acids. CDR1 and CDR2 from the germline V gene are MDHEN and SYDVKM. V shed 3 bases and J 2 bases; nucleotides not matched to a gene: 5. For the CDR3, the DNA is TGTGCCAGCAGTTTGATGGCGGGAGGGCCCTACGAGCAGTACTTC. Amino acid sequence: CASSLMAGGPYEQYF.

V gene TRBV28 combines with J gene TRBJ2-7; 9 bases align to TRBD1. The junction had 6 bases not matched to a gene; V was cut back by 5 bases and J by 1 base. The CDR3 spans 15 residues. Germline CDR1 MDHEN, CDR2 SYDVKM. The CDR3, as DNA: TGTGCCAGCAGTGCTACAGGGACAGGGTCCTACGAGCAGTACTTC. Protein sequence: CASSATGTGSYEQYF.

The table lists this clone with a few counts. The rearrangement links TRBV15 to TRBJ1-1; maybe TRBD1 (6 bases). Germline V lookup: CDR1 LNHNV, CDR2 YYDKDF (reference sequence). The V end lost 4 bases, the J end lost 5 bases, and 14 bases lay between the germline ends. The length of the CDR3 is 14 residues. The DNA of the CDR3 is TGTGCCACCAGCAAGGACAGAATTTGGACTGAAGCTTTCTTT. Its protein is CATSKDRIWTEAFF.

V usage is TRBV7-2 and J usage is TRBJ1-2; weak D call: TRBD1 (6 bases). The CDR3 extends over 13 amino acids. Looked up from germline, CDR1 is SGHTA and CDR2 is FQGNSA. Trimming pared 6 bases from V and 4 bases from J, leaving 12 bases between. The CDR3 loop is CASSTRDIYGYTF. CDR3 bases: TGTGCCAGCAGTACCAGGGACATCTATGGCTACACCTTC.

This CDR3 reads CASSLGRLASVYNEQFF. Written as DNA, the CDR3 is TGTGCCAGCAGCTTAGGGAGACTAGCGAGCGTCTACAATGAGCAGTTCTTC. The chain recombines TRBV11-2 with TRBJ2-1; 8 bases line up with TRBD2. The germline CDR1 and CDR2 sequences are SGHAT and FQNNGV. Trimming cost V 1 base and J 3 bases; bases outside gene matches: 8. This CDR3 has 17 residues.

The chain combines TRBV7-2 with TRBJ2-5; 7 bases agree with TRBD1. Per the germline V gene, CDR1 is SGHTA and CDR2 is FQGNSA. The trim removed 0 bases at V and 6 bases at J, leaving 10 bases unmatched. This CDR3 is built from 16 residues. The CDR3 nucleotides read TGTGCCAGCAGCTTAGCTAGACAGGGCCCTCTTAAGACCCAGTACTTC. Residues: CASSLARQGPLKTQYF.

The chain joins TRBV3-1 (or the pseudogene TRBV3-2) to TRBJ2-2; D remains unclear. V lost 2 bases, J lost 4 bases, and 14 bases lay in between. The length of the CDR3 is 16 residues. Germline V gives CDR1 LGHDT, CDR2 YNNKEL (reference sequence). CDR3 in amino acids: CASSQRYSTGTGELFF. In nucleotides, the CDR3 is TGTGCCAGCAGCCAACGGTACTCAACTGGCACCGGGGAGCTGTTTTTT.

As DNA, the CDR3 is TGTGCCAGTAGTCAACTTCCCCGGGACAGGGAGCATCGCTATGGCTACACCTTC. As protein: CASSQLPRDREHRYGYTF. The V call is TRBV19, the J call TRBJ1-2; 9 nucleotides align to TRBD1. The germline CDR1 and CDR2 sequences are LNHDA and SQIVND (reference sequence). The CDR3 contains 18 residues. After removal of 5 bases from V and 4 bases from J, the junction contained 17 bases not matched to a gene.

This clone is a singleton in its sample. This rearrangement joins TRBV5-6 to TRBJ1-1, with D hard to call. The CDR3 is 15 amino acids. Germline V gives CDR1 SGHDT, CDR2 YYEEEE. V was clipped by 0 bases and J by 1 base, with 10 bases between them. The CDR3 here is CASSLEAGRNTEAFF. In nucleotides, the CDR3 is TGTGCCAGCAGCTTGGAGGCAGGCCGGAACACTGAAGCTTTCTTT.

The chain recombines TRBV7-9 with TRBJ2-2; D perhaps matches TRBD1 (6 bases). The CDR3 has 14 residues. Per the germline V gene, CDR1 is SEHNR and CDR2 is FQNEAQ (reference sequence). Trimming cost V 6 bases and J 4 bases, with 12 bases left between them. The CDR3 is CASSTRQATGELFF. In DNA, the CDR3 is TGTGCCAGCAGTACTCGACAGGCCACCGGGGAGCTGTTTTTT.

This clone was seen more than once but under ten times. The chain employs TRBV10-3 and TRBJ1-2, with 8 bases that match TRBD1. Germline CDR1 reads ENHRY; CDR2 reads SYGVKD. This CDR3 contains 16 residues. The V gene end was trimmed by 10 bases and the J gene end by 0 bases; junction bases not matched to a gene: 13. CDR3 DNA: TGTGCCACTGGACAGGGATCAGACCGGCCTAACTATGGCTACACCTTC. Amino acids: CATGQGSDRPNYGYTF.

Points on this clone: The sample contains more than one DNA sequence encoding this CDR3. The V gene is TRBV7-2, the J gene TRBJ2-2, with no clear D. Looked up from germline, CDR1 is SGHTA and CDR2 is FQGNSA. The CDR3 has 14 residues. Trimming took 6 bases from V and 1 from J, leaving 9 bases between them. In DNA form, the CDR3 reads TGTGCCAGCAGTCTGACGGGGAACACCGGGGAGCTGTTTTTT. Translation gives CASSLTGNTGELFF. Drawing the rest from reference TRBV7-2 and TRBJ2-2, the complete variable domain is GAGVSQSPSNKVTEKGKDVELRCDPISGHTALYWYRQSLGQGLEFLIYFQGNSAPDKSGLPSDRFSAERTGGSVSTLTIQRTQQEDSAVYLCASSLTGNTGELFFGEGSRLTVL.

The chain recombines TRBV6-2 or TRBV6-3 with TRBJ1-5, with D perhaps TRBD1 (6 bases). The V end lost 5 bases, the J end lost 4 bases, and 15 bases lay between the germline ends. CDR3 length equals 15 residues. Germline values: CDR1 MNHEY, CDR2 SVGEGT. The CDR3 loop reads CASSRSGTRNQPQHF. CDR3 DNA: TGTGCCAGCAGTCGATCCGGGACACGAAATCAGCCCCAGCATTTT.

This sequence joins TRBV2 and TRBJ2-7, with 7 bases matching TRBD1. V was pared by 6 bases and J by 4 bases, with 9 bases of the junction left unmatched. The CDR3 length is 14 residues. In germline, CDR1 is SNHLY, CDR2 FYNNEI. CDR3 bases: TGTGCCAGCAGGCGGACAGGTCCCCTATACGAGCAGTACTTC. Its translation: CASRRTGPLYEQYF.

The J gene is TRBJ2-1, the V gene TRBV20-1; no clear D. The CDR3 runs to 12 residues. Germline loops: CDR1 DFQATT, CDR2 SNEGSKA (reference sequence). V lost 3 bases, J lost 5 bases, and 8 bases lay in between. CDR3 DNA: TGCAGTGCTAGTAACAATGACAATGAGCAGTTCTTC. Translated: CSASNNDNEQFF.

The table lists this clone with a count of one. This sequence joins TRBV5-4 and TRBJ1-4; perhaps TRBD1 as D (5 bases). The CDR3 length is 16 residues. The V end was cut by 1 base, the J end by 6 bases, with 16 bases between. CDR1 SGHNT and CDR2 YYREEE come from the germline V gene (reference sequence). The CDR3 sequence is CASSLRTGGRDEKLFF. The CDR3 DNA follows: TGTGCCAGCAGCTTGAGAACCGGGGGGAGGGATGAAAAACTGTTTTTT.

CDR3 loop: CASSYLSSTETQYF. The CDR3 DNA reads as TGTGCCAGCAGTTACCTTTCGAGTACGGAGACCCAGTACTTC. This rearrangement joins TRBV6-5 to TRBJ2-5; no reliable D call. CDR1 is MNHEY, CDR2 SVGAGI, per germline. The CDR3 extends over 14 amino acids. Trimming cost V 2 bases and J 5 bases, with 12 bases left between them.

V usage is TRBV5-1 and J usage is TRBJ2-5; D call uncertain. The CDR3 runs to 17 residues. V was trimmed by 2 bases and J by 1 base, leaving 18 bases between them. The germline CDR1 and CDR2 sequences are SGHRS and YFSETQ. The CDR3 protein is CASSLPRLMAVQETQYF. Written as DNA, the CDR3 is TGCGCCAGCAGCTTACCTCGACTGATGGCCGTCCAAGAGACCCAGTACTTC.